This T cell receptor beta chain was identified in a study of long-term antiretroviral therapy in people with HIV. CDR3 length: 13 amino acids. Looked up from germline, CDR1 is SGHTA and CDR2 is FQGNSA. V was cut by 1 base and J by 2 bases, with 6 bases left in between. Version v3.0 of the immunoSEQ assay ran at survey level. Here immunoSEQ multiplex PCR was the method, and the copy in TCRdb shows in-frame clones only, minus some. The profile covers tens of thousands of clones, with 85% to 95% appearing a single time and approximately 2.8% taken by the ten largest. The rearrangement joins TRBV7-2 to TRBJ2-7; no reliable D call. This clonotype was sampled from a man aged 45 to 65 with HIV. This material consisted of unsorted PBMCs, taken 5.3 years after starting antiretroviral therapy. The CDR3 nucleotides read TGTGCCAGCAGCTTAGAGGTGACCTACGAGCAGTACTTC. Translating it yields CASSLEVTYEQYF.